This note documents a single T cell receptor (beta chain) sequence. Antigen specificity is unknown. This sample was taken from a study of cytomegalovirus exposure and HLA in healthy donors. The PCR was carried out with 60 Vbeta primers and 13 Jbeta primers. The protocol was immunoSEQ multiplex PCR, while the TCRdb copy is restricted to in-frame clones and leaves out a portion. The sample lists under 140,000 clones, approximately 82% occurring once. Germline CDR1 is SNHLY and CDR2 is FYNNEI. The V gene end was trimmed by 6 bases and the J gene end by 4 bases; junction bases not matched to a gene: 7. The CDR3 has 14 amino acids. Study outcomes and limitations: Some highly shared sequence variants likely arose as a pipeline artifact. In a later analysis, approximately 15,000 TCR beta sequences were associated with HLA alleles at 0.05 false discovery rate. Beyond CMV serostatus, there was no information to go on about immune exposure.

Sequencing used PBMCs. The chain joins TRBV2 to TRBJ1-1; 8 nucleotides match TRBD1. The sequence was obtained from a man younger than 45 in good health and CMV-seropositive. Here the CDR3 DNA reads TGTGCCAGCAGGGACAGGGCTGGAGGCACTGAAGCTTTCTTT. Amino acid sequence: CASRDRAGGTEAFF.